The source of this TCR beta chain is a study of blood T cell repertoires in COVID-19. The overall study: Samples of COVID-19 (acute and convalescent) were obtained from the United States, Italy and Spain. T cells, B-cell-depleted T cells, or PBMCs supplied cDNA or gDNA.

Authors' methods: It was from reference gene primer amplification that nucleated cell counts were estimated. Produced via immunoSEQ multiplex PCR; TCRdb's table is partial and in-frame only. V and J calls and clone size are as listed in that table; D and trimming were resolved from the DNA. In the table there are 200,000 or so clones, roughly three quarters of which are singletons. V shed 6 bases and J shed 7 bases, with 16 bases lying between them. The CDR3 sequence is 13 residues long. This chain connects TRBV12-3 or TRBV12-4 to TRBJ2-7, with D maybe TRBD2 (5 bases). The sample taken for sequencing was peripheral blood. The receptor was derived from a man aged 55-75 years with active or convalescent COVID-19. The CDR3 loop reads CASRDPEGTEQYF. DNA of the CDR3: TGTGCCAGCAGAGACCCCGAGGGAACTGAGCAGTACTTC.